A selection of T cell receptor beta chains follows, all from one sample in a study of cytomegalovirus exposure and HLA in healthy donors. Method: immunoSEQ multiplex PCR; TCRdb's copy keeps in-frame clones and lacks some. The sample includes 90,000 or so clones, about 80% seen only once; the top ten take roughly 32%. What was sequenced was PBMCs. The receptors derive from a man in his forties or fifties in good health and CMV-seropositive. CDR3s include the opening cysteine and the closing phenylalanine or tryptophan. A D gene is named only where the DNA matches it firmly. Only some rows state a clone size, as once, few, many or a class for expanded clones.

V gene	D gene	J gene	clone size	CDR3 protein	CDR3 DNA
TRBV6-1	-	TRBJ1-2	-	CASILTANYGYTF	TGTGCCAGCATCCTGACAGCCAACTATGGCTACACCTTC
TRBV6-5	-	TRBJ1-2	-	CASRASYDGNYGYTF	TGTGCCAGCAGAGCGTCCTACGACGGAAACTATGGCTACACCTTC
TRBV30	-	TRBJ2-7	-	CAWSAPGRGFPYEQYF	TGTGCCTGGAGTGCCCCTGGTAGGGGGTTCCCCTACGAGCAGTACTTC
TRBV30	-	TRBJ2-4	-	CAWSPGGAKNIQYF	TGTGCCTGGAGCCCAGGGGGGGCCAAAAACATTCAGTACTTC
TRBV29-1	TRBD1	TRBJ2-7	-	CSVGTGQGWADF	TGCAGCGTTGGGACGGGACAGGGGTGGGCAGACTTC
TRBV7-9	-	TRBJ2-1	-	CASSARGVEQFF	TGTGCCAGCAGCGCCAGGGGGGTTGAGCAGTTCTTC
TRBV27	TRBD2	TRBJ2-2	-	CASSPGTRGTGELFF	TGTGCCAGCAGTCCGGGGACTAGAGGTACCGGGGAGCTGTTTTTT
TRBV7-8	TRBD1	TRBJ1-1	-	CASRFQGATEAFF	TGTGCCAGCAGGTTCCAGGGGGCAACTGAAGCTTTCTTT
TRBV25-1	-	TRBJ2-7	once	CVSRSAGSYEQYF	TGTGTCAGCAGAAGCGCCGGCTCCTACGAGCAGTACTTC
TRBV5-1	-	TRBJ1-1	-	CASSLRPFRNTEAFF	TGCGCCAGCAGCTTACGCCCCTTTAGGAACACTGAAGCTTTCTTT
TRBV18	-	TRBJ1-2	-	CASSPPSGFNYGYTF	TGTGCCAGCTCACCACCGTCGGGGTTTAACTATGGCTACACCTTC
TRBV6-4	-	TRBJ2-5	-	CASSVNREETQYF	TGTGCCAGCAGCGTTAACAGGGAAGAGACCCAGTACTTC
TRBV2	-	TRBJ2-7	-	CASSADRGSYEQYF	TGTGCCAGCAGTGCGGACAGAGGAAGCTACGAGCAGTACTTC
TRBV2	TRBD2	TRBJ2-1	-	CASTGFGGSSYNEQFF	TGTGCCAGCACGGGTTTTGGCGGGAGCTCCTACAATGAGCAGTTCTTC
TRBV30	-	TRBJ1-1	-	CAWLDMNTEAFF	TGTGCCTGGCTGGACATGAACACTGAAGCTTTCTTT
TRBV21-1	-	TRBJ2-7	-	CASSNLRGNPYEQYF	TGTGCCAGCAGCAATCTACGCGGGAACCCCTACGAGCAGTACTTC
TRBV7-3	-	TRBJ2-6	few	CASSSSGGANGLTF	TGTGCCAGCAGCTCCTCGGGTGGGGCCAACGGCCTGACTTTC